The rows below give T cell receptor beta chains drawn from one sample of a study of cytomegalovirus exposure and HLA in healthy donors. Profiling relied on immunoSEQ multiplex PCR, and the TCRdb table lists in-frame clones only, not all of them. The table shows 100,000 to 150,000 clones, with around 88% occurring only once. Material: PBMCs. These receptors were obtained from a man aged 18 to 30 in good health and CMV-seronegative. CDR3s include the opening cysteine and the closing phenylalanine or tryptophan. Each record gives: V gene, clone size, J gene, D gene, CDR3 DNA, CDR3 protein. D genes are given only for firm matches. The size field is filled for only some rows; it gives once, few, many or a size class.

v_call: TRBV27; clone_size: NA; j_call: TRBJ2-2; d_call: NA; cdr3_nt: TGTGCCAGCAGTTTAGGCAGGAACACCGGGGAGCTGTTTTTT; cdr3_aa: CASSLGRNTGELFF
v_call: TRBV7-9; clone_size: NA; j_call: TRBJ2-3; d_call: TRBD1; cdr3_nt: TGTGCCAGCAGCACTGGACGACAGGGCGGCACAGATACGCAGTATTTT; cdr3_aa: CASSTGRQGGTDTQYF
v_call: TRBV5-1; clone_size: NA; j_call: TRBJ2-7; d_call: NA; cdr3_nt: TGCGCCAGCAGCTACCGGGACACCTTTCTTTCTACTAGCTCCTACGAGCAGTACTTC; cdr3_aa: CASSYRDTFLSTSSYEQYF
v_call: TRBV5-1; clone_size: few; j_call: TRBJ1-2; d_call: NA; cdr3_nt: TGCGCCAGCAGCTTGGTAACAGGGCATGGCTACACCTTC; cdr3_aa: CASSLVTGHGYTF
v_call: TRBV2; clone_size: NA; j_call: TRBJ2-3; d_call: TRBD2; cdr3_nt: TGTGCCAGCAGGCAGGGACTAGCGGGAGTTCGAGATACGCAGTATTTT; cdr3_aa: CASRQGLAGVRDTQYF
v_call: TRBV5-5; clone_size: NA; j_call: TRBJ2-2; d_call: TRBD1; cdr3_nt: TGTGCCAGCAGCTTGGCGAGGACAGGGGGGAGCACCGGGGAGCTGTTTTTT; cdr3_aa: CASSLARTGGSTGELFF
v_call: TRBV4-2; clone_size: NA; j_call: TRBJ2-1; d_call: TRBD2; cdr3_nt: TGTGCCAGCAGCCAAGAACTGTCGGGACTAGCTTCCAATGAGCAGTTCTTC; cdr3_aa: CASSQELSGLASNEQFF
v_call: TRBV6-1; clone_size: NA; j_call: TRBJ2-1; d_call: TRBD1; cdr3_nt: TGTGGCAGTGGGAGACAGGGCGTCTATGAGCAGTTCTTC; cdr3_aa: CGSGRQGVYEQFF
v_call: TRBV11-3; clone_size: NA; j_call: TRBJ1-2; d_call: TRBD1; cdr3_nt: TGTGCCAGCAGCTTAGTGTGGGACAGGGAGGTCTATGGCTACACCTTC; cdr3_aa: CASSLVWDREVYGYTF
v_call: TRBV25-1; clone_size: NA; j_call: TRBJ2-7; d_call: TRBD2; cdr3_nt: TGTGCCAGCAACGGGGGGGCCTACGAGCAGTACTTC; cdr3_aa: CASNGGAYEQYF
v_call: TRBV18; clone_size: NA; j_call: TRBJ1-5; d_call: NA; cdr3_nt: TGTGCCAGCTCGTCAACGGCCGGAACAGTTGGACAGCCCCAGCATTTT; cdr3_aa: CASSSTAGTVGQPQHF
v_call: TRBV28; clone_size: NA; j_call: TRBJ2-7; d_call: NA; cdr3_nt: TGTGCCAGCAAACCAGGAGGGGTCGAGCAGTACTTC; cdr3_aa: CASKPGGVEQYF
v_call: TRBV18; clone_size: NA; j_call: TRBJ2-2; d_call: NA; cdr3_nt: TGTGCCAGCTCACCCCTAGGAACCGGGGAGCTGTTTTTT; cdr3_aa: CASSPLGTGELFF
v_call: TRBV7-9; clone_size: NA; j_call: TRBJ1-1; d_call: NA; cdr3_nt: TGTGCCATACGGGGGAACACTGAAGCTTTCTTT; cdr3_aa: CAIRGNTEAFF
v_call: TRBV28; clone_size: NA; j_call: TRBJ1-5; d_call: TRBD1; cdr3_nt: TGTGCCAGCAGCAACCTAGGGACAGCCCTTCGCAATCAGCCCCAGCATTTT; cdr3_aa: CASSNLGTALRNQPQHF
v_call: TRBV6-1; clone_size: NA; j_call: TRBJ1-1; d_call: NA; cdr3_nt: TGTGCCAGCAGTGAGGACAGAAGGGCTTTCTTT; cdr3_aa: CASSEDRRAFF
v_call: TRBV7-8; clone_size: NA; j_call: TRBJ2-7; d_call: TRBD2; cdr3_nt: TGTGCCAGCAGCTTAGTCGGGGGGGAAAGGGTTAGGCAGTACTTC; cdr3_aa: CASSLVGGERVRQYF
v_call: TRBV4-3; clone_size: NA; j_call: TRBJ2-3; d_call: TRBD1; cdr3_nt: TGCGCCAGCAGCCGACAAGGGACAGTTACAATTGCAGATACGCAGTATTTT; cdr3_aa: CASSRQGTVTIADTQYF
v_call: TRBV19; clone_size: NA; j_call: TRBJ2-1; d_call: TRBD1; cdr3_nt: TGTGCCAGTAGTACCTACCGGGACAGAGAGTACAATGAGCAGTTCTTC; cdr3_aa: CASSTYRDREYNEQFF
v_call: TRBV4-2; clone_size: NA; j_call: TRBJ2-7; d_call: NA; cdr3_nt: TGTGCCAGCAGCCAAGATACCTCGGGGGAGCAGTACTTC; cdr3_aa: CASSQDTSGEQYF
v_call: TRBV11-2; clone_size: NA; j_call: TRBJ2-7; d_call: TRBD2; cdr3_nt: TGTGCCAGCAGCTCCTTTATGGGACTAGCGGGAGGGCCGGGGGAGCAGTACTTC; cdr3_aa: CASSSFMGLAGGPGEQYF
v_call: TRBV19; clone_size: few; j_call: TRBJ1-6; d_call: NA; cdr3_nt: TGTGCCAGCCGATTAGGAAACAGGGAAGGTGGTAATTCACCCCTCCACTTT; cdr3_aa: CASRLGNREGGNSPLHF
v_call: TRBV2; clone_size: once; j_call: TRBJ2-7; d_call: TRBD1; cdr3_nt: TGTGCCAGCAGCACACCGGGACAGACCTACGAGCAGTACTTC; cdr3_aa: CASSTPGQTYEQYF
v_call: TRBV27; clone_size: NA; j_call: TRBJ2-7; d_call: NA; cdr3_nt: TGTGCCAGCAGTTTATCCTGGAGCTACGAGCAGTACTTC; cdr3_aa: CASSLSWSYEQYF
v_call: TRBV5-1; clone_size: NA; j_call: TRBJ1-1; d_call: TRBD1; cdr3_nt: TGCGCCAGCAGCGTTGGACCCGGGACAGGGGGAAATACTGAAGCTTTCTTT; cdr3_aa: CASSVGPGTGGNTEAFF
v_call: TRBV25-1; clone_size: NA; j_call: TRBJ2-3; d_call: TRBD2; cdr3_nt: TGTGCCAGCAGTGAATTCTTCCCACTAGCGGATAACACAGATACGCAGTATTTT; cdr3_aa: CASSEFFPLADNTDTQYF
v_call: TRBV7-9; clone_size: NA; j_call: TRBJ1-1; d_call: TRBD1; cdr3_nt: TGTGCCAGCAGCGGTCGACAGGGGGCTAGGACTGAAGCTTTCTTT; cdr3_aa: CASSGRQGARTEAFF
v_call: TRBV9; clone_size: once; j_call: TRBJ1-5; d_call: NA; cdr3_nt: TGTGCCAGCAGCGTAGGCAGGGGTAATCAGCCCCAGCATTTT; cdr3_aa: CASSVGRGNQPQHF
v_call: TRBV4-1; clone_size: NA; j_call: TRBJ2-5; d_call: NA; cdr3_nt: TGCGCCAGCAGCCAGGGCCCTACAAGCGAGACCCAGTACTTC; cdr3_aa: CASSQGPTSETQYF
v_call: TRBV7-9; clone_size: NA; j_call: TRBJ2-7; d_call: TRBD1; cdr3_nt: TGTGCCAGCAGCATGACAGGGTACGAGCAGTACTTC; cdr3_aa: CASSMTGYEQYF
v_call: TRBV27; clone_size: NA; j_call: TRBJ2-2; d_call: TRBD1; cdr3_nt: TGTGCCAGCAGTTTACGACCCCCCGGGACAGGGTCAACCGGGGAGCTGTTTTTT; cdr3_aa: CASSLRPPGTGSTGELFF
v_call: TRBV4-1; clone_size: NA; j_call: TRBJ2-3; d_call: NA; cdr3_nt: TGCGCCAGCAGCCAAGATGCACAGGGATCAGATACGCAGTATTTT; cdr3_aa: CASSQDAQGSDTQYF
v_call: TRBV29-1; clone_size: NA; j_call: TRBJ1-5; d_call: NA; cdr3_nt: TGCAGCGTTGGATCCGGGTTGTATCAGCCCCAGCATTTT; cdr3_aa: CSVGSGLYQPQHF
v_call: TRBV6-5; clone_size: NA; j_call: TRBJ2-4; d_call: NA; cdr3_nt: TGTGCCAGCACCCAGGTCGTGCAGGGGGGTAACATTCAGTACTTC; cdr3_aa: CASTQVVQGGNIQYF
v_call: TRBV5-1; clone_size: NA; j_call: TRBJ2-5; d_call: NA; cdr3_nt: TGCGCCAGCAGCTTATCGCAAGAGACCCAGTACTTC; cdr3_aa: CASSLSQETQYF
v_call: TRBV19; clone_size: NA; j_call: TRBJ1-5; d_call: NA; cdr3_nt: TGTGCCAGTACCCAGGAGGACAGCAACAATCAGCCCCAGCATTTT; cdr3_aa: CASTQEDSNNQPQHF
v_call: TRBV4-3; clone_size: NA; j_call: TRBJ1-1; d_call: TRBD1; cdr3_nt: TGCGCCAGCAGCCAAGGTATTACAGGGGGAGACACTGAAGCTTTCTTT; cdr3_aa: CASSQGITGGDTEAFF
v_call: TRBV2; clone_size: NA; j_call: TRBJ1-2; d_call: TRBD1; cdr3_nt: TGTGCCAGCAGTGAAGCAGATTTGCCGGGACAGGGGTTTGATGGCTACACCTTC; cdr3_aa: CASSEADLPGQGFDGYTF
v_call: TRBV4-1; clone_size: NA; j_call: TRBJ2-7; d_call: NA; cdr3_nt: TGCGCCAGCAGCCAAGACAGGGTCGACGAGCAGTACTTC; cdr3_aa: CASSQDRVDEQYF
v_call: TRBV2; clone_size: NA; j_call: TRBJ1-6; d_call: NA; cdr3_nt: TGTGCCAGCAGTAGGGGCGCCTATAATTCACCCCTCCACTTT; cdr3_aa: CASSRGAYNSPLHF
v_call: TRBV5-1; clone_size: NA; j_call: TRBJ2-6; d_call: TRBD1; cdr3_nt: TGCGCCAGCACTGTGACAGGGGGTGGTGGGGCCAACGTCCTGACTTTC; cdr3_aa: CASTVTGGGGANVLTF
v_call: TRBV7-8; clone_size: NA; j_call: TRBJ1-1; d_call: TRBD1; cdr3_nt: TGTGCCAGCAGCTTAGGGGGACAGTTGAACACTGAAGCTTTCTTT; cdr3_aa: CASSLGGQLNTEAFF